This TCR beta chain was observed in a study of cytomegalovirus exposure and HLA in healthy donors. PCR was performed using 60 Vbeta and 13 Jbeta primers. Some clones are missing from TCRdb's copy, which holds only in-frame ones; the method was immunoSEQ multiplex PCR. The sample carries 120,000 to 150,000 clones, 80% recorded once. In germline, CDR1 is SGHDT, CDR2 YYEEEE. The CDR3 extends over 12 amino acids. V was trimmed by 4 bases and J by 0 bases, leaving 5 bases between them. A note on this clone: Its matching antigen is unknown.

Study conclusions and caveats: Further analysis was carried out later, and it showed several of the most significant clusters appearing linked to common viral pathogens.

This clonotype was obtained from a male donor in good health and CMV-seronegative. Sample: PBMCs. This chain uses TRBV5-6 with TRBJ2-7, with no clear D. DNA of the CDR3: TGTGCCAGCAGCCTAACCTCCTACGAGCAGTACTTC. It translates to CASSLTSYEQYF.